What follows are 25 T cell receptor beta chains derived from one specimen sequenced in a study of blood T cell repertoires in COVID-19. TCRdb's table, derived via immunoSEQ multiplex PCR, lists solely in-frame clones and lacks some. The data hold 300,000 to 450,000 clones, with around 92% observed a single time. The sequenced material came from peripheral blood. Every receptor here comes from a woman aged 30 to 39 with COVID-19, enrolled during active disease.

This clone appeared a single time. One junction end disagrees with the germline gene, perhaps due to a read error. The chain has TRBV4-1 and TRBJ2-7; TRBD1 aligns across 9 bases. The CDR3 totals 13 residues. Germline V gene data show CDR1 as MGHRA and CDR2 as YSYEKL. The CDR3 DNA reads TGCGCCAGCAGCCAAGAGGTCAGGGACAGGGAAAACTTC. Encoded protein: CASSQEVRDRENF.

DNA for the CDR3: TGTGCCAGCAGCCAGCCTTTTAGGACAAATAGGAGGGATGGCTACACCTTC. Encoded protein: CASSQPFRTNRRDGYTF. This sequence joins TRBV7-9 and TRBJ1-2, with a possible D match to TRBD1 (5 bases). The CDR3 has 17 residues. The germline V and J ends were trimmed by 5 bases and 6 bases, with 25 bases remaining between them. Germline V gene data show CDR1 as SEHNR and CDR2 as FQNEAQ (reference sequence).

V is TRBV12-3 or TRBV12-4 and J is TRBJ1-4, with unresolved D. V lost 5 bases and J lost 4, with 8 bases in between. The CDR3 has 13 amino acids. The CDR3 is CASSLNNNEKLFF. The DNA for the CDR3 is TGTGCCAGCAGTCTTAACAATAATGAAAAACTGTTTTTT.

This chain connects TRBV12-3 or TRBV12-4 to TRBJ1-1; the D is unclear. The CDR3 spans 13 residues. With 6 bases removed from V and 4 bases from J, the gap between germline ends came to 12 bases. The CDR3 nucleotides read TGTGCCAGCAGGGCCGAGGTGGGCACTGAAGCTTTCTTT. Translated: CASRAEVGTEAFF.

The CDR3 loop reads CASSQTGFYGYTF. The CDR3 nucleotides are TGTGCCAGCAGTCAAACGGGATTCTATGGCTACACCTTC. The V gene is TRBV2, the J gene TRBJ1-2; no clear D. The CDR3 loop spans 13 amino acids. V lost 5 bases and J 4 bases, leaving 11 bases between the germline ends. Germline V gene data show CDR1 as SNHLY and CDR2 as FYNNEI.

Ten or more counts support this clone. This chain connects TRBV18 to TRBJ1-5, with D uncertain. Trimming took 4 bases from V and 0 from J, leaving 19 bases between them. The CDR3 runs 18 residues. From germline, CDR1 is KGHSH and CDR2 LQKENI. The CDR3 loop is CASSLSSGPGISNQPQHF. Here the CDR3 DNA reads TGTGCCAGCTCACTTTCCTCCGGTCCGGGAATTAGCAATCAGCCCCAGCATTTT.

CDR3 bases: TGTGCCAGCAGCACTAGTCAGACAGGGAGGTATGGCTACACCTTC. Amino acid sequence: CASSTSQTGRYGYTF. The rearrangement links TRBV7-9 to TRBJ1-2, with TRBD1 matching over 7 bases. The CDR3 runs 15 residues. Losses at the gene ends were 5 bases for V and 5 bases for J; bases not matched to a gene: 11. Germline lookup yields CDR1 SEHNR and CDR2 FQNEAQ (reference sequence).

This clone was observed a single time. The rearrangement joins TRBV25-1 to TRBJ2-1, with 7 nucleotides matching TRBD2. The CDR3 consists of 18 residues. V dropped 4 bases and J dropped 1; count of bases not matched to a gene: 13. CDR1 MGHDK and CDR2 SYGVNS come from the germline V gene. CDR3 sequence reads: CASSGRRDGGRSYNEQFF. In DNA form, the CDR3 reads TGTGCCAGCAGTGGACGCCGGGACGGGGGGAGATCCTACAATGAGCAGTTCTTC.

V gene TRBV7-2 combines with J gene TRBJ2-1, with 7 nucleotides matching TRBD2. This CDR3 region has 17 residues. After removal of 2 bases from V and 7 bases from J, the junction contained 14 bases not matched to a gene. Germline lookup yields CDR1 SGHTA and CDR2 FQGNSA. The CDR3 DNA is TGTGCCAGCAGCTTACGATGGCAGGGAGGGAGGAGGAATGAGCAGTTCTTC. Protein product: CASSLRWQGGRRNEQFF.

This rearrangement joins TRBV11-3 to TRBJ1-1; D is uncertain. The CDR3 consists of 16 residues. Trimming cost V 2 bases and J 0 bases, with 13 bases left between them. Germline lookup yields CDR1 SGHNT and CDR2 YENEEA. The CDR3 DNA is TGTGCCAGCAGCTTACCCAGGCTCTACATGAACACTGAAGCTTTCTTT. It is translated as CASSLPRLYMNTEAFF.

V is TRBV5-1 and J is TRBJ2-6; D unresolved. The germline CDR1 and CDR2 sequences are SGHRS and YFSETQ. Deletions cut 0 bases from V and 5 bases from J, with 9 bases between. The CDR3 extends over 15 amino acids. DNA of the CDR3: TGCGCCAGCAGCTTGGGGGCGTTAAGGGCCAACGTCCTGACTTTC. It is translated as CASSLGALRANVLTF.

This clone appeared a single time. CDR3 sequence reads: CATSRGMSRDEQYV. The CDR3 coding sequence is TGTGCCACCAGCAGAGGTATGAGCCGGGACGAGCAGTACGTC. V and J are TRBV15 and TRBJ2-7, with D unclear. In germline, CDR1 is LNHNV, CDR2 YYDKDF (reference sequence). CDR3 length: 14 amino acids. V gave up 1 base and J gave up 5 bases, with 12 bases separating them.

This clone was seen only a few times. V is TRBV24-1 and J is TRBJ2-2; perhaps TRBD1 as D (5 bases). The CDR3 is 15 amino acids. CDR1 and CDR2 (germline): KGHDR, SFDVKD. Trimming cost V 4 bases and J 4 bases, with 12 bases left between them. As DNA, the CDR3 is TGTGCCACCAGTGACCAAAACGACAGCACCGGGGAGCTGTTTTTT. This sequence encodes CATSDQNDSTGELFF.

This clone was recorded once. The CDR3 loop reads CASSPTPEKTQYF. CDR3 sequence (DNA): TGTGCCAGCAGCCCAACCCCGGAGAAGACCCAGTACTTC. The V call is TRBV9, the J call TRBJ2-5; D remains ambiguous. Trimming took off 4 bases at V and 6 bases at J, with 13 bases between the two ends. CDR1 and CDR2 from the germline V gene are SGDLS and YYNGEE. The CDR3 consists of 13 residues.

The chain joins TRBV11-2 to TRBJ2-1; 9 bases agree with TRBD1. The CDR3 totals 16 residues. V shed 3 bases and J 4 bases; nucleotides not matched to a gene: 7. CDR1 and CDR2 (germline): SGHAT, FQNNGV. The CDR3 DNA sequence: TGTGCCAGCAGCTTGGGGACAGGGAAGTTTTACAATGAGCAGTTCTTC. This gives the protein CASSLGTGKFYNEQFF.

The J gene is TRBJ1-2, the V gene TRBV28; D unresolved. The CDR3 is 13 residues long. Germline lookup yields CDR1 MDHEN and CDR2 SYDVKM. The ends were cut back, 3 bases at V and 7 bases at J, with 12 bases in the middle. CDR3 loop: CASSFVQDPGYTF. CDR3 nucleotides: TGTGCCAGCAGTTTTGTTCAGGATCCTGGCTACACCTTC.

The CDR3 reads CASSEGVGETQYF. Here the CDR3 DNA reads TGTGCCAGTAGTGAGGGGGTTGGGGAGACCCAGTACTTC. The V and J genes are TRBV19 and TRBJ2-5; D perhaps matches TRBD1 (6 bases). CDR1 is LNHDA and CDR2 is SQIVND in the germline V gene (reference sequence). Trimming removed 5 bases from V and 5 bases from J, with 12 bases in between. There are 13 residues in the CDR3.

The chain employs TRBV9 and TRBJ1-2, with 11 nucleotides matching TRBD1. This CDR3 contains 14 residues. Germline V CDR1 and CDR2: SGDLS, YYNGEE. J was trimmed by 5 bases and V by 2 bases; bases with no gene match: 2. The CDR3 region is CASSVGQGAYGYTF. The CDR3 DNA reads TGTGCCAGCAGCGTCGGACAGGGGGCATATGGCTACACCTTC.

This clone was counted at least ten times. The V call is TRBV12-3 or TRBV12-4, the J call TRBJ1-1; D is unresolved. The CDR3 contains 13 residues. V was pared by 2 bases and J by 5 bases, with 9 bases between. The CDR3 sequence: CASSLQAETEAFF. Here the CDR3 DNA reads TGTGCCAGCAGTTTACAGGCTGAAACTGAAGCTTTCTTT.

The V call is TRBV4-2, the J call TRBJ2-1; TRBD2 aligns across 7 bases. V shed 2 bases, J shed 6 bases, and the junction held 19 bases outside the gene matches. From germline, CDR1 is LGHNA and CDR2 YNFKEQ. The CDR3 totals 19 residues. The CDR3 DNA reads TGTGCCAGCAGCCAAAGTTACGTTTTGGGCGTGGGGGAGGGCAATGAGCAGTTCTTC. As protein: CASSQSYVLGVGEGNEQFF.

The CDR3 sequence: CASSFGGINQPQHF. The CDR3 nucleotides read TGTGCCAGCAGTTTCGGGGGAATCAATCAGCCCCAGCATTTT. The chain links TRBV28 to TRBJ1-5; D might be TRBD1 (5 bases). Trimming removed 3 bases at V and 3 bases at J, with 9 bases between. Germline lookup yields CDR1 MDHEN and CDR2 SYDVKM. CDR3 length equals 14 residues. Combining the CDR3 with reference TRBV28 and TRBJ1-5 gives the whole variable domain DVKVTQSSRYLVKRTGEKVFLECVQDMDHENMFWYRQDPGLGLRLIYFSYDVKMKEKGDIPEGYSVSREKKERFSLILESASTNQTSMYLCASSFGGINQPQHFGDGTRLSIL.

The CDR3 here is CASSFPQTGYSSYEQYF. CDR3 DNA sequence: TGTGCCAGCAGTTTCCCTCAGACAGGCTACAGCTCCTACGAGCAGTACTTC. The V and J genes are TRBV28 and TRBJ2-7; TRBD1 might be the D (6 bases). Germline CDR1 and CDR2: MDHEN and SYDVKM. This CDR3 has 17 residues. V gave up 3 bases and J gave up 0 bases, with 18 bases separating them.

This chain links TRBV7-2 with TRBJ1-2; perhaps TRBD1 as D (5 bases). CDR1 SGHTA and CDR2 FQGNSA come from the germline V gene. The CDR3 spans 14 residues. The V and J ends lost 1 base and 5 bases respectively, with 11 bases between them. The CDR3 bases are TGTGCCAGCAGCTTAGTAGGGGCTACTTATGGCTACACCTTC. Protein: CASSLVGATYGYTF.

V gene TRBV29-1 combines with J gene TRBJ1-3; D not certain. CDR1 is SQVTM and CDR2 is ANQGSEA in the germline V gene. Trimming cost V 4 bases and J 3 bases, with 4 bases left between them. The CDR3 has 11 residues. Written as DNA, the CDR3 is TGCAGCGTTGGAGTTGGAAACACCATATATTTT. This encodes CSVGVGNTIYF.

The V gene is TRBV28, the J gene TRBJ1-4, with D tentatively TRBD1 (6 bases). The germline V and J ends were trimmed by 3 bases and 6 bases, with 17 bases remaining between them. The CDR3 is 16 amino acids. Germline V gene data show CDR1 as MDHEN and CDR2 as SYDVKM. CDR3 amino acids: CASSFPLGHGHEKLFF. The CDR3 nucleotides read TGTGCCAGCAGTTTCCCCCTGGGACACGGACATGAAAAACTGTTTTTT.